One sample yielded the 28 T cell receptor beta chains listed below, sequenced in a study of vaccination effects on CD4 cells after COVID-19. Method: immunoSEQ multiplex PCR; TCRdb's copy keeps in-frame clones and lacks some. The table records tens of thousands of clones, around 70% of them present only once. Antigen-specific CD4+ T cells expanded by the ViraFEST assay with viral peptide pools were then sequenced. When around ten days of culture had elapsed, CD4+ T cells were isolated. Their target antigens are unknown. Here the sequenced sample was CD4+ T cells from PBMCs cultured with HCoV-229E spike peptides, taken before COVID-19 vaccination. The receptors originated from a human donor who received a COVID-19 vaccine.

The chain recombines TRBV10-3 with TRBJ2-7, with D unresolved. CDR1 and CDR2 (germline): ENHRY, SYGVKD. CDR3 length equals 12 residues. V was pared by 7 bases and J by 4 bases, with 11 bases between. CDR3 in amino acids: CAITGSSYEQYF. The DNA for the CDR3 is TGTGCCATCACCGGGTCTAGTTACGAGCAGTACTTC.

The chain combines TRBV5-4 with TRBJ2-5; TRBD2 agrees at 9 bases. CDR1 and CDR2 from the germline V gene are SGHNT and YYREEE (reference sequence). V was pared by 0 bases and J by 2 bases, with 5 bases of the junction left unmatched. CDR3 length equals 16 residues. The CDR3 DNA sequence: TGTGCCAGCAGCTTGGGGGGCCTAGCGGGACAAGAGACCCAGTACTTC. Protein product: CASSLGGLAGQETQYF. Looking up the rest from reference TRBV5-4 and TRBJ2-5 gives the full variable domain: ETGVTQSPTHLIKTRGQQVTLRCSSQSGHNTVSWYQQALGQGPQFIFQYYREEENGRGNFPPRFSGLQFPNYSSELNVNALELDDSALYLCASSLGGLAGQETQYFGPGTRLLVL.

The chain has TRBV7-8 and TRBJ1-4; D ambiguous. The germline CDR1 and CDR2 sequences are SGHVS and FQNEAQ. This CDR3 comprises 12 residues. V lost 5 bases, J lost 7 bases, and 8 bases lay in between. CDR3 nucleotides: TGTGCCAGCAGCGCGACCTTTGAAAAACTGTTTTTT. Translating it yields CASSATFEKLFF. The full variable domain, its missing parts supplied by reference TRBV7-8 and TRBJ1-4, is GAGVSQSPRYKVAKRGQDVALRCDPISGHVSLFWYQQALGQGPEFLTYFQNEAQLDKSGLPSDRFFAERPEGSVSTLKIQRTQQEDSAVYLCASSATFEKLFFGSGTQLSVL.

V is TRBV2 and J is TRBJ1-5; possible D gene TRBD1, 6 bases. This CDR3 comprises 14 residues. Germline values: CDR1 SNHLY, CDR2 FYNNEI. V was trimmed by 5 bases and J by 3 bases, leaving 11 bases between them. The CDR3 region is CASSRDIVNQPQHF. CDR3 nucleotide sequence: TGTGCCAGCAGTAGGGACATAGTCAATCAGCCCCAGCATTTT.

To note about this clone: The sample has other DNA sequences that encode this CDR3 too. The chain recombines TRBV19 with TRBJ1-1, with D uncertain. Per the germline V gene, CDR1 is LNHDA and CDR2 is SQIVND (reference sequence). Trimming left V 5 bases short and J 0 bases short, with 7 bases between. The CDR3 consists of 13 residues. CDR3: CASSSGLNTEAFF. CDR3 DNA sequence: TGTGCCAGTAGTTCAGGATTGAACACTGAAGCTTTCTTT.

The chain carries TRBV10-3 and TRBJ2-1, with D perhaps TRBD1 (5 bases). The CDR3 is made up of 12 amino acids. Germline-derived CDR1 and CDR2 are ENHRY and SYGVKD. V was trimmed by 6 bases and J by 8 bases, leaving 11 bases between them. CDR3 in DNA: TGTGCCATCAGGTCGGAAGGGGATGAGCAGTTCTTC. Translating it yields CAIRSEGDEQFF.

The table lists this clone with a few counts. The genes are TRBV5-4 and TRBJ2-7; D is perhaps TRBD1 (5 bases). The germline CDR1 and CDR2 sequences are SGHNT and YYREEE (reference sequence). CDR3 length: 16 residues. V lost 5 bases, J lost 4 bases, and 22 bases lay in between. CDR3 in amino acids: CASRSDIDSRSYEQYF. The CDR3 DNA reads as TGTGCCAGCAGGTCCGACATAGACAGTAGGAGTTACGAGCAGTACTTC.

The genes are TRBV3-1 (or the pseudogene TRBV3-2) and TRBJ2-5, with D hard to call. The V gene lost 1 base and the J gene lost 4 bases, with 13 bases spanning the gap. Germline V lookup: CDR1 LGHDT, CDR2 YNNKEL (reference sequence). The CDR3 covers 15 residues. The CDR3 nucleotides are TGTGCCAGCAGCCAAGGAAACTACGGGCCAGAGACCCAGTACTTC. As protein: CASSQGNYGPETQYF.

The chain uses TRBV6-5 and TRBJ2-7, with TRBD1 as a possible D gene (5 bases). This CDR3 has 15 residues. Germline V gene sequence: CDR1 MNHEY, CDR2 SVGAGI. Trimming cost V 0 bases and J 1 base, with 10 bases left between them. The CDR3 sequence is CASSYSIGDSYEQYF. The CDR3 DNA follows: TGTGCCAGCAGTTACTCGATAGGGGATTCCTACGAGCAGTACTTC.

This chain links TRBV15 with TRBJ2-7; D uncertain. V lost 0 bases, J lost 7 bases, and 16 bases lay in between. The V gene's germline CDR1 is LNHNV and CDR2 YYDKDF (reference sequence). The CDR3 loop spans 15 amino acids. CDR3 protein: CATSRDFGQAVEQYF. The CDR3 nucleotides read TGTGCCACCAGCAGAGATTTTGGGCAGGCGGTAGAGCAGTACTTC. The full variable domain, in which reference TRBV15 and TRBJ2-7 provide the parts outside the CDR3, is DAMVIQNPRYQVTQFGKPVTLSCSQTLNHNVMYWYQQKSSQAPKLLFHYYDKDFNNEADTPDNFQSRRPNTSFCFLDIRSPGLGDTAMYLCATSRDFGQAVEQYFGPGTRLTVT.

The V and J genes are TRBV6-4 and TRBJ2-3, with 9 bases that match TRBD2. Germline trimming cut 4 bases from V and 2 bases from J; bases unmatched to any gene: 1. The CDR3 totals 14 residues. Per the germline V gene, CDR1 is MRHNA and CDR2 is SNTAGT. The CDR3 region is CASSGGGATDTQYF. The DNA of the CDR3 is TGTGCCAGCAGTGGCGGGGGGGCCACAGATACGCAGTATTTT.

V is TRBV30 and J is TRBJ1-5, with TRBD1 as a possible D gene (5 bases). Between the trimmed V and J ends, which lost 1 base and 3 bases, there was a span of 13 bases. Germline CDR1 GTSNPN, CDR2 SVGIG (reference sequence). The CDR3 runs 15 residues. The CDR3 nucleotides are TGTGCCTGGAGTGCTAAGGGACTGTTCAATCAGCCCCAGCATTTT. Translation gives CAWSAKGLFNQPQHF. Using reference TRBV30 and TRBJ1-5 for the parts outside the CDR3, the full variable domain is SQTIHQWPATLVQPVGSPLSLECTVEGTSNPNLYWYRQAAGRGLQLLFYSVGIGQISSEVPQNLSASRPQDRQFILSSKKLLLSDSGFYLCAWSAKGLFNQPQHFGDGTRLSIL.

This chain's CDR3 is CASSLGVSGNTGNTIYF. The CDR3 nucleotides are TGTGCCAGCAGCTTGGGGGTGTCGGGGAATACTGGAAACACCATATATTTT. This chain links TRBV5-8 with TRBJ1-3; no clear D gene. The CDR3 spans 17 residues. Trimming removed 0 bases at V and 2 bases at J, with 15 bases between. Germline CDR1 reads SGHTS; CDR2 reads YDEGEE.

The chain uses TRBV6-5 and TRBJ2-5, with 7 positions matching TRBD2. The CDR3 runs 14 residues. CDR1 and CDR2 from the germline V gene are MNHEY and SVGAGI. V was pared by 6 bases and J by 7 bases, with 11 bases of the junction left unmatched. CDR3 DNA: TGTGCCAGCAGCGGGCGGGGGTTAGAGGGGACCCAGTACTTC. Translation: CASSGRGLEGTQYF.

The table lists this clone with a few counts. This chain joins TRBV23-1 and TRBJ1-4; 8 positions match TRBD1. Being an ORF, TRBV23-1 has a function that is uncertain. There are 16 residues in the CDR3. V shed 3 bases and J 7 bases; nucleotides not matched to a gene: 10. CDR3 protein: CASSQSSGQGSEKLFF. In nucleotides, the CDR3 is TGCGCCAGCAGTCAGTCGTCCGGACAGGGTAGTGAAAAACTGTTTTTT.

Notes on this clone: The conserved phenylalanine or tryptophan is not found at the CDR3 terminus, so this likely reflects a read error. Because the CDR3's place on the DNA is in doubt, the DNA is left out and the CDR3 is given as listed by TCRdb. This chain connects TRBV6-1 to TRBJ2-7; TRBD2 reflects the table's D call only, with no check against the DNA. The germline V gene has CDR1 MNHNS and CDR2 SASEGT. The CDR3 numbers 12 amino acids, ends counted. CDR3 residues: CASSETGGGLKL.

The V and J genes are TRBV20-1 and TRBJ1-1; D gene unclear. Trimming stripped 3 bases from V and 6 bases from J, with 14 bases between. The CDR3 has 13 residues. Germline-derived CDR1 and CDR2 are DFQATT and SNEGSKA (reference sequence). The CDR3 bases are TGCAGTGCTAGTCGGCAGCTTGGGGCTGAAGCTTTCTTT. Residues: CSASRQLGAEAFF.

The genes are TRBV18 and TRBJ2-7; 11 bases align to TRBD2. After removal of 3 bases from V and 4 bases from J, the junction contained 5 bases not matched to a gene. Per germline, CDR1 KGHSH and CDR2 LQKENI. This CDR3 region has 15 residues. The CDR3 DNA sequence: TGTGCCAGCTCACCCACCGGGACTAGCGGATACGAGCAGTACTTC. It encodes CASSPTGTSGYEQYF.

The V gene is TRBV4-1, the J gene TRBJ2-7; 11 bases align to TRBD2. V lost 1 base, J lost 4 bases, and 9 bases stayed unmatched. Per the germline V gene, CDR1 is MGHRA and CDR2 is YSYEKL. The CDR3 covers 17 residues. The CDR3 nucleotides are TGCGCCAGCAGCCAAGCTGATCTGGGACTAGCGGATTACGAGCAGTACTTC. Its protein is CASSQADLGLADYEQYF.

The CDR3 loop is CASGPRDSQETQYF. In nucleotides, the CDR3 is TGTGCCAGCGGCCCTCGGGACAGCCAAGAGACCCAGTACTTC. This sequence joins TRBV27 and TRBJ2-5, with 7 bases that match TRBD1. V dropped 8 bases and J dropped 1; count of bases not matched to a gene: 7. CDR1 is MNHEY, CDR2 SMNVEV, per germline (reference sequence). The CDR3 contains 14 residues.

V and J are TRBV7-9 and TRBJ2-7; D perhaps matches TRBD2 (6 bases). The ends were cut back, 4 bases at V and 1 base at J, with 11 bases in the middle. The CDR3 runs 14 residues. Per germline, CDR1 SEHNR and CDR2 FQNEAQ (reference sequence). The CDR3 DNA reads TGTGCCAGCAGCTGGCCCGGGAGATCCTACGAGCAGTACTTC. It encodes CASSWPGRSYEQYF.

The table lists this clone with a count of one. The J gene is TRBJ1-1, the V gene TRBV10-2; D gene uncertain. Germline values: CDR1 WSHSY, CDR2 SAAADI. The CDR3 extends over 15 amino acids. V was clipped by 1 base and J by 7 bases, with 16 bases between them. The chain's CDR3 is CASSELLGTWGEAFF. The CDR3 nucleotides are TGCGCCAGCAGTGAGTTATTGGGAACTTGGGGTGAAGCTTTCTTT.

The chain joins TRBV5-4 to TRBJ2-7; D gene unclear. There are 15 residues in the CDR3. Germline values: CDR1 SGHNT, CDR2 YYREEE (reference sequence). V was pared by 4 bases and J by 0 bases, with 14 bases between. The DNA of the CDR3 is TGTGCCAGCAGCACTTCGACCGTTAGCTCCTACGAGCAGTACTTC. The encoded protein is CASSTSTVSSYEQYF.

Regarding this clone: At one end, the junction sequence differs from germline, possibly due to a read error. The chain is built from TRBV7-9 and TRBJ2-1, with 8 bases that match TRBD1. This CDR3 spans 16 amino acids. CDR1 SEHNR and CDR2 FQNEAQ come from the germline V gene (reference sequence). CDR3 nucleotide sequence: TGTGTCAGCAGCGGCCGGGACAGGTTGGGCTACAATGAGCAGTTCTTC. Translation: CVSSGRDRLGYNEQFF.

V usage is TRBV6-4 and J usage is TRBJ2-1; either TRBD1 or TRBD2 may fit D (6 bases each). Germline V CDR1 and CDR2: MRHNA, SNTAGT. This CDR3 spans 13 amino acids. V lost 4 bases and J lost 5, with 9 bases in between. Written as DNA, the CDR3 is TGTGCCAGCAGTGCGGGGGCCCACAATGAGCAGTTCTTC. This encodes CASSAGAHNEQFF.

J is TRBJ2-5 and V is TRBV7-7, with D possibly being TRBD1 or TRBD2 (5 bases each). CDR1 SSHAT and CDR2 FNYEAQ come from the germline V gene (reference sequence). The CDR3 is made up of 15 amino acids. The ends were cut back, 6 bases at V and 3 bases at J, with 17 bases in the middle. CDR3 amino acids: CASSPRGGSEETQYF. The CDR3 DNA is TGTGCCAGCAGTCCGAGGGGTGGGAGTGAAGAGACCCAGTACTTC.

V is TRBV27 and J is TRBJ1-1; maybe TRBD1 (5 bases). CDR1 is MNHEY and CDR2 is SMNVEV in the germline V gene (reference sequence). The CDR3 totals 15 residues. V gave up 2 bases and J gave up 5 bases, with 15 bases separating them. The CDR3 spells CASSLSSGGATEAFF. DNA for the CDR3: TGTGCCAGCAGTTTAAGTTCGGGTGGGGCTACTGAAGCTTTCTTT.

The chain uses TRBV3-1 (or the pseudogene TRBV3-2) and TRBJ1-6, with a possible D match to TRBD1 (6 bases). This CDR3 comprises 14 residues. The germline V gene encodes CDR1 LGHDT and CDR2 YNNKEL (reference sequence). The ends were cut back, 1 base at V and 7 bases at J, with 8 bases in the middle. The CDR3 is CASSQGQGNSPLHF. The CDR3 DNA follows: TGTGCCAGCAGCCAAGGTCAGGGGAATTCACCCCTCCACTTT.